These T cell receptor beta chains were read from a single sample in a study of blood T cell repertoires in COVID-19. The protocol was immunoSEQ multiplex PCR, while the TCRdb copy is restricted to in-frame clones and leaves out a portion. The sample gives about 68,000 clones, about nine tenths of which show up once; just over 2.5% is in the top ten. The sequenced sample consisted of peripheral blood. The receptors shown here come from a man over 45 with COVID-19, enrolled during active disease. Each CDR3 is given with its conserved first and last residue. The D gene is left open where the match is weak. Where a row states a size, it is once, few, many or the class of an expanded clone; other rows omit it.

abundance,d_gene,j_gene,v_gene,CDR3nt,CDR3aa
.,.,TRBJ2-2,TRBV6-5,TGTGCCAGCAGTTACAAGGGGACACCCCCCGGGGAGCTGTTTTTT,CASSYKGTPPGELFF
.,.,TRBJ1-6,TRBV2,TGTGCCAGCAGCGCTGGGACTGGCGATAATTCACCCCTCCACTTT,CASSAGTGDNSPLHF
.,TRBD1,TRBJ2-7,TRBV19,TGTGCCAGTAGTATTGGGACAGGGGGAGGCCACGAGCAGTACTTC,CASSIGTGGGHEQYF
.,.,TRBJ1-2,TRBV9,TGTGCCAGCACGAGCATCGGGGGGAACTATGGCTACACCTTC,CASTSIGGNYGYTF
.,.,TRBJ1-1,TRBV9,TGTGCCAGCAGCGTAACAGGGTTCACTGAAGCTTTCTTT,CASSVTGFTEAFF
.,.,TRBJ1-2,TRBV5-5,TGTGCCAGCAGCTTGGGAGGGGGCTATGGCTACACCTTC,CASSLGGGYGYTF
once,.,TRBJ2-6,TRBV7-3,TGTGCCAGCATCCCAGACAGTTCGGGGGCCAACGTCCTGACTTTC,CASIPDSSGANVLTF
.,.,TRBJ2-1,TRBV14,TGTGCCAGCAGCCAAGAATATCCGAATGAGCAGTTCTTC,CASSQEYPNEQFF
few,TRBD1,TRBJ2-1,TRBV7-2,TGTGCCAGCAGCCCAGGGACAGGGTGGAATGAGCAGTTCTTC,CASSPGTGWNEQFF
.,.,TRBJ2-5,TRBV30,TGTGCCGGCCAGGGACAAGAGACCCAGTACTTC,CAGQGQETQYF
.,.,TRBJ2-2,TRBV5-6,TGTGCCAGCAGCTTGGTGCAGGGGCGGACCGGGGAGCTGTTTTTT,CASSLVQGRTGELFF
.,TRBD1,TRBJ2-7,TRBV6-2/TRBV6-3,TGTGCCAGCAGCCTACTGGGACAGGGGAGCTCCTACGAGCAGTACTTC,CASSLLGQGSSYEQYF
.,.,TRBJ1-5,TRBV18,TGTGCCAGCTCACCCCCGGGGGGGAAAAATCAGCCCCAGCATTTT,CASSPPGGKNQPQHF
.,TRBD1,TRBJ1-5,TRBV11-3,TGTGCCAGCAGCCCCCACCGGGACAGGATAAATCAGCCCCAGCATTTT,CASSPHRDRINQPQHF
.,TRBD1,TRBJ1-6,TRBV27,TGTGCCAGCAGTGTTAACAGGGGTAATTCACCCCTCCACTTT,CASSVNRGNSPLHF
.,.,TRBJ2-4,TRBV10-3,TGTGCCATCAGTGAGTCGGAACAGGTCGAGAACAAAAACATTCAGTACTTC,CAISESEQVENKNIQYF